A selection of T cell receptor beta chains follows, all from one sample in a study of OX40 agonist ivuxolimab in advanced cancers. TCRdb's table, derived via immunoSEQ multiplex PCR, lists solely in-frame clones and lacks some. This sample yields 50,000 to 70,000 clones, of which around 87% are seen a single time; around 0.38% belongs to the top ten. The sequencing used CD4+ or CD8+ T cells sorted from blood, collected in a trial of the OX40 agonist ivuxolimab. These receptors were obtained from an adult with an advanced solid tumor such as melanoma, head and neck, liver or kidney cancer. Both conserved end residues are trimmed from each CDR3. A D gene is named only where the DNA matches it firmly. The listing skips clone size in some rows; elsewhere it reads once, few, many or a size class.

clone size: once
D gene: .
V gene: TRBV10-1
CDR3 protein: ASSDSGNYNEQY

clone size: .
D gene: .
V gene: TRBV6-5
CDR3 protein: ASSYSKRADEQF

clone size: .
D gene: .
V gene: TRBV5-1
CDR3 protein: ASSLEPRQGTGELF

clone size: .
D gene: TRBD2
V gene: TRBV7-3
CDR3 protein: ASSLTSGVGEQF

clone size: once
D gene: TRBD2
V gene: TRBV7-9
CDR3 protein: ASSSGTSGGADTQY

clone size: .
D gene: TRBD2
V gene: TRBV29-1
CDR3 protein: SVEGVAGEQQF

clone size: .
D gene: .
V gene: TRBV2
CDR3 protein: ASSEVTGFSPLH

clone size: .
D gene: TRBD2
V gene: TRBV10-3
CDR3 protein: AISGLKETSGASPYEQY

clone size: .
D gene: .
V gene: TRBV7-2
CDR3 protein: ASSSQTGGGEKLF

clone size: .
D gene: TRBD1
V gene: TRBV5-1
CDR3 protein: ASSDLIYRGAEAF

clone size: .
D gene: .
V gene: TRBV7-8
CDR3 protein: ASSLKGGLGEQY

clone size: few
D gene: TRBD1
V gene: TRBV2
CDR3 protein: ASSPTGARNQPQH

clone size: .
D gene: .
V gene: TRBV27
CDR3 protein: ASRGVYEQY

clone size: .
D gene: .
V gene: TRBV12-5
CDR3 protein: ASGLVDSSGISDTQY

clone size: .
D gene: .
V gene: TRBV20-1
CDR3 protein: SAQGSSEQY

clone size: .
D gene: .
V gene: TRBV9
CDR3 protein: ASSVGGLLSTDTQY

clone size: .
D gene: TRBD1
V gene: TRBV2
CDR3 protein: ASSSGTGYTDTQY

clone size: few
D gene: .
V gene: TRBV4-1
CDR3 protein: ASSQDSSFNQPQH

clone size: .
D gene: .
V gene: TRBV6-1
CDR3 protein: ASSVDTNYGYT

clone size: .
D gene: TRBD2
V gene: TRBV6-1
CDR3 protein: ASTTGGVVETQY

clone size: .
D gene: .
V gene: TRBV7-6
CDR3 protein: ASSFLDGNTEAF

clone size: .
D gene: .
V gene: TRBV10-1
CDR3 protein: ASSEVQGRGQETQY

clone size: .
D gene: TRBD2
V gene: TRBV10-1
CDR3 protein: ASTTGTSGSHEQF

clone size: .
D gene: TRBD1
V gene: TRBV5-1
CDR3 protein: ASSLAFGQGKKTHEQY

clone size: .
D gene: TRBD1
V gene: TRBV6-5
CDR3 protein: ATTTGVRGYT

clone size: once
D gene: TRBD1
V gene: TRBV6-1
CDR3 protein: ASSGTGGSQPQH

clone size: once
D gene: .
V gene: TRBV6-1
CDR3 protein: ASSESLGSQPQH

clone size: .
D gene: TRBD2
V gene: TRBV9
CDR3 protein: ASSVDPSGRGSVDTQY

clone size: .
D gene: .
V gene: TRBV2
CDR3 protein: ASKRQVTLSYEQY

clone size: .
D gene: TRBD1
V gene: TRBV10-3
CDR3 protein: AISGQGINGLNEQF

clone size: .
D gene: .
V gene: TRBV30
CDR3 protein: AWSVTGKNTEAF

clone size: few
D gene: .
V gene: TRBV14
CDR3 protein: ASRKASGNTGELF

clone size: few
D gene: .
V gene: TRBV11-2
CDR3 protein: ASSSGTPTWRELF

clone size: .
D gene: .
V gene: TRBV7-9
CDR3 protein: ASSLSGGPQH

clone size: .
D gene: .
V gene: TRBV6-1
CDR3 protein: ASSEGGGTVDQPQH

clone size: .
D gene: .
V gene: TRBV7-6
CDR3 protein: ASSLEGAGANVLT

clone size: .
D gene: .
V gene: TRBV2
CDR3 protein: ASSWERWGYT

clone size: .
D gene: TRBD1
V gene: TRBV19
CDR3 protein: ASSIPQGATNQPQH

clone size: .
D gene: .
V gene: TRBV11-3
CDR3 protein: ASSLGSLNEQF

clone size: .
D gene: .
V gene: TRBV30
CDR3 protein: AWSGRGSGANVLT

clone size: .
D gene: TRBD1
V gene: TRBV19
CDR3 protein: ASRVQGADEQF

clone size: .
D gene: TRBD1
V gene: TRBV18
CDR3 protein: ASSGQGVNEQF

clone size: .
D gene: .
V gene: TRBV7-8
CDR3 protein: ASSLGNTGELF